Below, 12 T cell receptor beta chains from the same sample are listed, as sequenced in a study of blood T cell repertoires in COVID-19. The repertoire was sequenced with immunoSEQ multiplex PCR; TCRdb's copy has only in-frame clones and lacks some. The sample has 150,000 or so clones; approximately 78% are singletons. Material for sequencing was peripheral blood. These receptors were obtained from a man at least 80 years old with acute or convalescent COVID-19.

The chain is built from TRBV4-3 and TRBJ1-2, with 7 bases that match TRBD1. The CDR3 has 15 residues. Losses at the gene ends were 3 bases for V and 8 bases for J; bases not matched to a gene: 12. In germline, CDR1 is LGHNA, CDR2 YSLEER. Written as DNA, the CDR3 is TGCGCCAGCAGCCAGCCGGGACAGATATATAGAGGCTACACCTTC. Translated: CASSQPGQIYRGYTF.

CDR3 in amino acids: CATSAPTSGGTNEQFF. The CDR3 bases are TGTGCCACCAGTGCCCCGACTAGCGGGGGGACCAATGAGCAGTTCTTC. The chain is built from TRBV24-1 and TRBJ2-1; 13 nucleotides line up with TRBD2. Germline V lookup: CDR1 KGHDR, CDR2 SFDVKD. V lost 5 bases and J lost 6; bases outside the gene matches: 6. The CDR3 loop spans 16 amino acids.

The gene calls are TRBV15 and TRBJ2-1, with 9 bases lining up with TRBD1. Germline V gives CDR1 LNHNV, CDR2 YYDKDF (reference sequence). The trim removed 5 bases at V and 8 bases at J, leaving 19 bases unmatched. This CDR3 contains 18 residues. The chain's CDR3 is CATSAGGWTGQGIDEQFF. The CDR3 coding sequence is TGTGCCACCAGCGCCGGGGGGTGGACGGGACAGGGAATTGATGAGCAGTTCTTC.

The chain recombines TRBV9 with TRBJ2-3, with 8 nucleotides matching TRBD2. Germline assignment: CDR1 SGDLS and CDR2 YYNGEE. The CDR3 runs 16 residues. The junction had 4 bases not matched to a gene; V was cut back by 0 bases and J by 1 base. DNA for the CDR3: TGTGCCAGCAGCGTAGCCGCGACTAGCGGCACAGATACGCAGTATTTT. Protein: CASSVAATSGTDTQYF.

The chain couples TRBV18 to TRBJ1-2; 10 bases are a match to TRBD1. Unmatched junction bases numbered 5, after V lost 3 bases and J lost 7 bases. This CDR3 contains 14 residues. Germline CDR1 and CDR2: KGHSH and LQKENI. The CDR3 nucleotides read TGTGCCAGCTCACCCCCGGGACAGGGGTCTGGCTACACCTTC. Translation gives CASSPPGQGSGYTF.

The chain has TRBV7-8 and TRBJ1-1; D gene ambiguous. The CDR3 loop spans 14 amino acids. Germline V gene data show CDR1 as SGHVS and CDR2 as FQNEAQ. Trimming removed 1 base at V and 5 bases at J, with 11 bases between. The CDR3: CASSLGGERTEAFF. The CDR3 nucleotides are TGTGCCAGCAGCTTAGGCGGGGAGAGGACTGAAGCTTTCTTT.

The V call is TRBV12-5, the J call TRBJ2-3; D gene ambiguous. V lost 0 bases, J lost 4 bases, and 14 bases lay in between. The CDR3 runs 16 residues. Germline CDR1 and CDR2: LGHNT and FRNRAP. The chain's CDR3 is CASGLVISYAADTQYF. CDR3 coding DNA: TGTGCTAGTGGTTTGGTAATCAGTTACGCCGCAGATACGCAGTATTTT.

J is TRBJ2-3 and V is TRBV10-3; 12 bases are a match to TRBD2. Trimming cost V 7 bases and J 5 bases; bases outside gene matches: 7. Looked up from germline, CDR1 is ENHRY and CDR2 is SYGVKD. This CDR3 is built from 15 residues. The CDR3 reads CAINPSGGVGDTQYF. The DNA for the CDR3 is TGTGCCATCAACCCTAGCGGGGGGGTAGGAGATACGCAGTATTTT.

This rearrangement joins TRBV5-4 to TRBJ1-2, with a possible D match to TRBD1 (6 bases). CDR3 length: 14 amino acids. V lost 0 bases and J 8 bases, leaving 14 bases between the germline ends. The germline V gene encodes CDR1 SGHNT and CDR2 YYREEE (reference sequence). The CDR3 loop reads CASSLAGTRGGYTF. CDR3 DNA: TGTGCCAGCAGCTTGGCCGGGACGAGGGGGGGCTACACCTTC.

V and J are TRBV14 and TRBJ2-7; a weak D match, TRBD2 (6 bases). Trimming removed 2 bases at V and 6 bases at J, with 11 bases between. The V gene's germline CDR1 is SGHDN and CDR2 FVKESK. The CDR3 is 13 residues long. CDR3 sequence: CASSQSGGSEQYV. CDR3 bases: TGTGCCAGCAGCCAATCTGGGGGGTCCGAGCAGTACGTC.

The chain uses TRBV5-4 and TRBJ2-3; D is unresolved. The CDR3 runs 14 residues. Between the trimmed V and J ends, which lost 2 bases and 0 bases, there was a span of 7 bases. The germline gives CDR1 SGHNT, CDR2 YYREEE (reference sequence). As DNA, the CDR3 is TGTGCCAGCAGCTTCACATTAAGCACAGATACGCAGTATTTT. Translated, it gives CASSFTLSTDTQYF.

This clone has a count of ten or more. The chain uses TRBV7-9 and TRBJ2-6, with no clear D. The CDR3 totals 15 residues. Germline CDR1 SEHNR, CDR2 FQNEAQ (reference sequence). V was cut by 6 bases and J by 4 bases, with 13 bases left in between. Here the CDR3 reads CASSRGESGANVLTF. The CDR3 DNA reads TGTGCCAGCAGTCGTGGAGAGTCCGGGGCCAACGTCCTGACTTTC.